These T cell receptor beta chains were read from a single sample in a study of blood T cell repertoires in COVID-19. Assay: immunoSEQ multiplex PCR; the TCRdb copy retains only in-frame clones and omits some. The data show some 260,000 clones, 70% to 90% seen once. The sequencing input was peripheral blood. The receptors come from a human donor in a cohort sampled during active COVID-19. CDR3s include the opening cysteine and the closing phenylalanine or tryptophan. D genes are given only for firm matches. A row's size may be missing; if present it is once, few, many or a size class.

>TRBD1|TRBV7-2|TRBJ1-5|-
TGTGCCAGCAGCCCCGGGACAGGGGGTCAGCCCCAGCATTTT
CASSPGTGGQPQHF
>-|TRBV5-4|TRBJ2-5|-
TGTGCCAGCAGCTTCTCTGCTCTACAAGAGACCCAGTACTTC
CASSFSALQETQYF
>-|TRBV5-4|TRBJ2-6|-
TGTGCCAGCAGCTTGGGAGGCTCCACCCCCCTATCTGGGGCCAACGTCCTGACTTTC
CASSLGGSTPLSGANVLTF
>TRBD1|TRBV19|TRBJ2-7|-
TGTGCCAGTAGTATAGGGACAGGGGTACGCTACGAGCAGTACTTC
CASSIGTGVRYEQYF
>TRBD1|TRBV5-6|TRBJ2-7|-
TGTGCCAGCAGGGCCGGGACAGGGGACTTCTACGAGCAGTACTTC
CASRAGTGDFYEQYF
>-|TRBV12-2|TRBJ2-6|-
TGTGCAAGTCGTCACCCGAGGGTCTCTGGGGCCAACGTCCTGACTTTC
CASRHPRVSGANVLTF
>TRBD2|TRBV5-1|TRBJ2-1|-
TGCGCCAGCAGCTTGAGCGGGGGGCAAGGGGATGAGCAGTTCTTC
CASSLSGGQGDEQFF
>-|TRBV7-2|TRBJ2-2|-
TGTGCCAGCAGCTCGTTGACTATTCGGGCCGGGGAGCTGTTTTTT
CASSSLTIRAGELFF
>TRBD1|TRBV6-4|TRBJ2-7|-
TGTGCCAGCAGTGACGAAGGGGGCCAGCCATTGTACGAGCAGTACTTC
CASSDEGGQPLYEQYF
>-|TRBV11-2|TRBJ2-1|-
TGTGCCAGCAGCTTAGAGGCAGGGGCCGCATCTCCCAGGGGGCAGTTCTTC
CASSLEAGAASPRGQFF
>-|TRBV19|TRBJ2-3|-
TGTGCCAGTAGTCTTAGACAGGACCGCACAGATACGCAGTATTTT
CASSLRQDRTDTQYF
>-|TRBV2|TRBJ2-7|once
TGTGCCAGCAAGCAGGGTAGCGGCTCCTACGAGCAGTACTTC
CASKQGSGSYEQYF